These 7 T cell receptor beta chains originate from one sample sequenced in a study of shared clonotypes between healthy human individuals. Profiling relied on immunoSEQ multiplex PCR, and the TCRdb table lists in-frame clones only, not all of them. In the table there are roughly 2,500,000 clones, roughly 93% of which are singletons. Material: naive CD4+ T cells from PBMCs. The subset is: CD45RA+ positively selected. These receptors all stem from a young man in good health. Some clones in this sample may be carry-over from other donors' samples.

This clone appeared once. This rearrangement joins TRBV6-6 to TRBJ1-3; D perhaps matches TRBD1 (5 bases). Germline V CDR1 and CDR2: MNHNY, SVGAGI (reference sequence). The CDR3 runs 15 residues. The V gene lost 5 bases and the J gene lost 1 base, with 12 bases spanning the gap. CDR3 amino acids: CASSKTGGSGNTIYF. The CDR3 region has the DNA TGTGCCAGCAGTAAAACCGGGGGTTCTGGAAACACCATATATTTT.

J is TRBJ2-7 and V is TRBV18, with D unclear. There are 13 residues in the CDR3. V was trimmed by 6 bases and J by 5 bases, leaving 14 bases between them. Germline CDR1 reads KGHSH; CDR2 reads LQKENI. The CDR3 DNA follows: TGTGCCAGCTCCCAGAGTCTGGCGGACGAGCAGTACTTC. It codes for CASSQSLADEQYF.

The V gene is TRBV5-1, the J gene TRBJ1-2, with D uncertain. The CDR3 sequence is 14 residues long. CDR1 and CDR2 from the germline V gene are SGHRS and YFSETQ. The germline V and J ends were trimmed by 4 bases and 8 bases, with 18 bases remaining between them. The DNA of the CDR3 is TGCGCCAGCAGCCCACCGGCCGCCGGAAGGGGCTACACCTTC. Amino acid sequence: CASSPPAAGRGYTF.

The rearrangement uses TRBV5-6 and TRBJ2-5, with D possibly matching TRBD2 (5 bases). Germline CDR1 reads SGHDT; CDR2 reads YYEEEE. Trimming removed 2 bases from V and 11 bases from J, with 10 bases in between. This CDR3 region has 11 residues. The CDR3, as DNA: TGTGCCAGCAGCTTATGGGGAGAGCAGTACTTC. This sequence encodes CASSLWGEQYF. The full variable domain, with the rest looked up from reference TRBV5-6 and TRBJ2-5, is DAGVTQSPTHLIKTRGQQVTLRCSPKSGHDTVSWYQQALGQGPQFIFQYYEEEERQRGNFPDRFSGHQFPNYSSELNVNALLLGDSALYLCASSLWGEQYFGPGTRLLVL.

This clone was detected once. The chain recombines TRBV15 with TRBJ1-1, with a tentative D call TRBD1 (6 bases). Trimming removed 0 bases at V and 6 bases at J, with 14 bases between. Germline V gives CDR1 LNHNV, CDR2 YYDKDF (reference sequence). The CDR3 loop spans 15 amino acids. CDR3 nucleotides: TGTGCCACCAGCAGAGATAGATTCGAGGGGGCTGAAGCTTTCTTT. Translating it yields CATSRDRFEGAEAFF. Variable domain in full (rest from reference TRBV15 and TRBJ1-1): DAMVIQNPRYQVTQFGKPVTLSCSQTLNHNVMYWYQQKSSQAPKLLFHYYDKDFNNEADTPDNFQSRRPNTSFCFLDIRSPGLGDTAMYLCATSRDRFEGAEAFFGQGTRLTVV.

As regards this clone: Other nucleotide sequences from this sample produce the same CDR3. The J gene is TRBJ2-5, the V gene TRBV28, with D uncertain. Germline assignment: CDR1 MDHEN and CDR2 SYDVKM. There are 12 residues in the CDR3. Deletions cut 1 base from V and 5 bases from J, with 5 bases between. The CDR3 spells CASSLLRETQYF. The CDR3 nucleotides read TGTGCCAGCAGTTTATTGCGGGAGACCCAGTACTTC.

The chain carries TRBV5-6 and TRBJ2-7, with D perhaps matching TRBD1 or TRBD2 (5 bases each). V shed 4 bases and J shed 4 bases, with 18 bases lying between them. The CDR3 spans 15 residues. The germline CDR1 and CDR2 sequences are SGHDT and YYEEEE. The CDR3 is CASSLPGARGYEQYF. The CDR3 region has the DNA TGTGCCAGCAGCCTGCCCGGGGCCCGTGGTTACGAGCAGTACTTC.